In this sample, the clone carrying this TCR beta chain turned up many times. This sample is drawn from a study of regulatory T cells in long-lasting Graves disease. For TCR beta, libraries came from iRepertoire HTBI primers and Arm-PCR of CDR3 regions. Each CDR3 protein is one row after TCRdb ran MiXCR on the multiplex PCR reads. The table has around 400,000 distinct CDR3 sequences, approximately 15% seen once; the top ten hold about 7.6%. Time point defined: newly diagnosed GD, antithyroid drugs for less than 3 months. Generation of the TCR library employed RNA extracted from PBMCs. Germline CDR1 reads KGHDR; CDR2 reads SFDVKD. Trimming removed 7 bases from V and 0 bases from J; junction bases left unmatched: 3. The length of the CDR3 is 14 residues. The sample was also reused in another study, on T cells in Graves' hyperthyroidism and ophthalmopathy.

V is TRBV24-1 and J is TRBJ2-3, with 7 bases that match TRBD1. Sequenced here: peripheral blood mononuclear cells (PBMCs), sampled at new diagnosis, from a patient treated with antithyroid drugs. The TCR comes from a woman aged 40-49 years with Graves disease. The CDR3 DNA sequence: TGTGCCACCAGACCGGGACAGAGCACAGATACGCAGTATTTT. Translating it yields CATRPGQSTDTQYF.